This T cell receptor beta chain was retrieved from a study of patients and donors after allogeneic stem cell transplantation. In TCRdb, the RT-PCR reads were re-called with MiXCR into one record per CDR3 protein. The sample consists of 390,000 or so distinct CDR3 sequences, around 16% of them appearing once. Germline-derived CDR1 and CDR2 are WSHSY and SAAADI. Trimming shortened V by 2 bases and J by 6 bases, and 11 bases separated the two germline ends. The CDR3 is 13 residues long. This rearrangement joins TRBV10-2 to TRBJ2-7; D remains unclear. Source material: blood, either unsorted or a sorted T cell fraction (not recorded which). The clonotype was recovered from a human donor who was either an allogeneic HSCT recipient or a stem cell or donor lymphocyte infusion donor (not recorded which). It is not recorded whose cells these are; they may come from a transplant donor. The CDR3 sequence is CASSEDPMGEQYF. Here the CDR3 DNA reads TGCGCCAGCAGTGAGGACCCTATGGGCGAGCAGTACTTC.